Sequencing of this TCR beta chain was carried out in a study of T cells in Graves' hyperthyroidism and ophthalmopathy. At least ten counts were recorded for this clonotype. Trimming cost V 5 bases and J 2 bases; bases outside gene matches: 15. Germline V CDR1 and CDR2: DFQATT, SNEGSKA (reference sequence). The CDR3 has 18 residues. Amplified TCR beta CDR3 regions derived from RNA transcripts. Initially, a first-round RT-PCR of the TCR CDR3 employed the HTBI primer set. TCRdb analysed the multiplex PCR reads with MiXCR anew, one entry per CDR3 protein. The data contain hundreds of thousands of distinct CDR3 sequences, roughly 14% of them seen just once; the ten biggest clones take up approximately 13%.

The specimen was blood. This clonotype was obtained from a woman aged 45-59 years with Graves' ophthalmopathy. The rearrangement uses TRBV20-1 and TRBJ2-3; 11 nucleotides align to TRBD2. Here the CDR3 DNA reads TGCAGTGCTCGGGGGTCGAGGACTAGCGGGTCCTACACAGATACGCAGTATTTT. It specifies CSARGSRTSGSYTDTQYF.